The rows below give T cell receptor beta chains drawn from one sample of a study of T cell responses to AZD1222 COVID-19 vaccine. Generated by immunoSEQ multiplex PCR, the TCRdb table keeps only in-frame clones and is missing some. The sample has some 64,000 clones; roughly 84% are singletons. The source material was peripheral blood, sampled on day 0 of AZD1222 vaccination. These receptors originate from an adult in good health. The CDR3 runs from the conserved cysteine through the conserved F or W. The order of the fields is V gene, J gene, clone size, D gene, CDR3 DNA, CDR3 protein. D genes are given only for firm matches. The listing skips clone size in some rows; elsewhere it reads once, few, many or a size class.

V gene: TRBV5-1
J gene: TRBJ2-1
clone size: -
D gene: -
CDR3 DNA: TGCGCCAGCAGCTTGGCCCAGGTTGGTGACGAGCAGTTCTTC
CDR3 protein: CASSLAQVGDEQFF

V gene: TRBV7-9
J gene: TRBJ2-2
clone size: -
D gene: TRBD2
CDR3 DNA: TGTGCCAGACCTCAGGCGGGGGGCGCCAACACCGGGGAGCTGTTTTTT
CDR3 protein: CARPQAGGANTGELFF

V gene: TRBV6-2/TRBV6-3
J gene: TRBJ1-5
clone size: -
D gene: -
CDR3 DNA: TGTGCCAGCAGCCGTCGGGGGGATCAGCCCCAGCATTTT
CDR3 protein: CASSRRGDQPQHF

V gene: TRBV4-1
J gene: TRBJ2-7
clone size: medium-sized
D gene: TRBD1
CDR3 DNA: TGCGCCAGCAGCCAAGAGGGGTCCCCGGACAGGGTTTACGAGCAGTACTTC
CDR3 protein: CASSQEGSPDRVYEQYF

V gene: TRBV6-2/TRBV6-3
J gene: TRBJ2-2
clone size: few
D gene: TRBD2
CDR3 DNA: TGTGCCAGCAGTTCAATAGCGGGGGCTAACACCGGGGAGCTGTTTTTT
CDR3 protein: CASSSIAGANTGELFF

V gene: TRBV19
J gene: TRBJ2-7
clone size: -
D gene: TRBD2
CDR3 DNA: TGTGCCAGTAGTTTAAGCGGGGACTACGAGCAGTACTTC
CDR3 protein: CASSLSGDYEQYF

V gene: TRBV6-5
J gene: TRBJ1-2
clone size: -
D gene: -
CDR3 DNA: TGTGCCAGCACCCCCCCGGGGGGGGCACAAGGCTACACCTTC
CDR3 protein: CASTPPGGAQGYTF

V gene: TRBV28
J gene: TRBJ1-6
clone size: -
D gene: TRBD1
CDR3 DNA: TGTGCCAGCAGCCCACCCCCCCGGGACAGGGGATTGGGTTCACCCCTCCACTTT
CDR3 protein: CASSPPPRDRGLGSPLHF

V gene: TRBV15
J gene: TRBJ1-5
clone size: -
D gene: -
CDR3 DNA: TGTGCCACCAGCAGAGAAGAGTCGGTCAGCTCTGACCAGCCCCAGCATTTT
CDR3 protein: CATSREESVSSDQPQHF

V gene: TRBV13
J gene: TRBJ1-2
clone size: -
D gene: -
CDR3 DNA: TGTGCCAGCAGCTTTCCGGGACAAAACTATGGCTACACCTTC
CDR3 protein: CASSFPGQNYGYTF

V gene: TRBV12-3/TRBV12-4
J gene: TRBJ1-5
clone size: -
D gene: -
CDR3 DNA: TGTGCCAGCAGTTCTCCTCCACAGCCCCAGCATTTT
CDR3 protein: CASSSPPQPQHF

V gene: TRBV7-9
J gene: TRBJ1-1
clone size: -
D gene: -
CDR3 DNA: TGTGCCAGCAGGAGGGACGGGGACACTGAAGCTTTCTTT
CDR3 protein: CASRRDGDTEAFF

V gene: TRBV4-2
J gene: TRBJ1-1
clone size: once
D gene: -
CDR3 DNA: TGTGCCAGCAGCCAGGCGGCAGGGATGGGCACTGAAGCTTTCTTT
CDR3 protein: CASSQAAGMGTEAFF

V gene: TRBV6-2/TRBV6-3
J gene: TRBJ2-5
clone size: -
D gene: TRBD2
CDR3 DNA: TGTGCCAGCAGTTACTCGTGGGGACTAGGAGAGACCCAGTACTTC
CDR3 protein: CASSYSWGLGETQYF

V gene: TRBV7-2
J gene: TRBJ1-2
clone size: -
D gene: TRBD1
CDR3 DNA: TGTGCCAGCAGCCCCCCAGGGGGACTTTCAGACGTAGGCTATGGCTACACCTTC
CDR3 protein: CASSPPGGLSDVGYGYTF

V gene: TRBV16
J gene: TRBJ1-5
clone size: once
D gene: -
CDR3 DNA: TGTGCCAGCAGCGCTACAAGGGGGTTCAATCAGCCCCAGCATTTT
CDR3 protein: CASSATRGFNQPQHF

V gene: TRBV25-1
J gene: TRBJ2-5
clone size: -
D gene: -
CDR3 DNA: TGTGCCAGCAGTGATTGGCGGGGATCGCAAGAGACCCAGTACTTC
CDR3 protein: CASSDWRGSQETQYF

V gene: TRBV15
J gene: TRBJ1-2
clone size: -
D gene: -
CDR3 DNA: TGTGCCACCAGCAGAGAAGTAGGGTATGGCTACACCTTC
CDR3 protein: CATSREVGYGYTF

V gene: TRBV20-1
J gene: TRBJ1-1
clone size: -
D gene: TRBD1
CDR3 DNA: TGCAGTGCGGACAGGGGCGCTGACGCTTTCTTT
CDR3 protein: CSADRGADAFF

V gene: TRBV12-5
J gene: TRBJ2-3
clone size: -
D gene: -
CDR3 DNA: TGTGCTACGAGTGGGGGGGGCGGAGATACGCAGTATTTT
CDR3 protein: CATSGGGGDTQYF

V gene: TRBV3-1/TRBV3-2
J gene: TRBJ1-4
clone size: -
D gene: -
CDR3 DNA: TGTGCCAGCAGCCGAGTTGGAACTAATGAAAAACTGTTTTTT
CDR3 protein: CASSRVGTNEKLFF

V gene: TRBV4-2
J gene: TRBJ1-1
clone size: -
D gene: -
CDR3 DNA: TGTGCCAGCAGCCAAGATCTTGGGGGCTGGACTGAAGCTTTCTTT
CDR3 protein: CASSQDLGGWTEAFF

V gene: TRBV5-6
J gene: TRBJ1-4
clone size: once
D gene: -
CDR3 DNA: TGTGCCAGCAGCTTGATGTACAACTCGGAAAAACTGTTTTTT
CDR3 protein: CASSLMYNSEKLFF

V gene: TRBV27
J gene: TRBJ1-1
clone size: -
D gene: TRBD1
CDR3 DNA: TGTGCCAGCAGTCTTACCGGGACAGGGAACACTGAAGCTTTCTTT
CDR3 protein: CASSLTGTGNTEAFF

V gene: TRBV18
J gene: TRBJ1-3
clone size: -
D gene: -
CDR3 DNA: TGTGCCAGCTCACCAGGGGGCAGACCGCACTCTGGAAACACCATATATTTT
CDR3 protein: CASSPGGRPHSGNTIYF

V gene: TRBV7-2
J gene: TRBJ1-5
clone size: -
D gene: -
CDR3 DNA: TGTGCCAGCAGCTTATCAGGTTATAGCAATCAGCCCCAGCATTTT
CDR3 protein: CASSLSGYSNQPQHF

V gene: TRBV12-5
J gene: TRBJ2-6
clone size: -
D gene: -
CDR3 DNA: TGTGCTAGTGGTTTGGTAATGTTGTCCCCGCCCCGTAATGGGGCCAACGTCCTGACTTTC
CDR3 protein: CASGLVMLSPPRNGANVLTF

V gene: TRBV7-2
J gene: TRBJ2-5
clone size: -
D gene: -
CDR3 DNA: TGTGCCAGCAGCAGGGGAGAGACCCAGTACTTC
CDR3 protein: CASSRGETQYF

V gene: TRBV28
J gene: TRBJ2-5
clone size: -
D gene: TRBD1
CDR3 DNA: TGTGCCAGCAGATTCGGGCTCCGTCGGACAGGGAGAGAGACCCAGTACTTC
CDR3 protein: CASRFGLRRTGRETQYF

V gene: TRBV30
J gene: TRBJ1-3
clone size: -
D gene: -
CDR3 DNA: TGTGCCTTAACAGCGCTCTCTGGAAACACCATATATTTT
CDR3 protein: CALTALSGNTIYF

V gene: TRBV2
J gene: TRBJ1-2
clone size: -
D gene: -
CDR3 DNA: TGTGCCAGCAAGCCTTGGGATGGCTACACCTTC
CDR3 protein: CASKPWDGYTF

V gene: TRBV9
J gene: TRBJ1-2
clone size: -
D gene: -
CDR3 DNA: TGTGCCAGCAGCGTAGAGGCAGGATCACCCTACACCTTC
CDR3 protein: CASSVEAGSPYTF

V gene: TRBV12-3/TRBV12-4
J gene: TRBJ1-1
clone size: -
D gene: -
CDR3 DNA: TGTGCCAGCAGGCTTATCATGAACACTGAAGCTTTCTTT
CDR3 protein: CASRLIMNTEAFF

V gene: TRBV20-1
J gene: TRBJ1-3
clone size: -
D gene: -
CDR3 DNA: TGCAGTGCTAGTCGGGACGCTCACCCCTCTGGAAACACCATATATTTT
CDR3 protein: CSASRDAHPSGNTIYF

V gene: TRBV3-1/TRBV3-2
J gene: TRBJ2-3
clone size: once
D gene: TRBD2
CDR3 DNA: TGTGCCAGCAGCCAAGCTAGCCTCCGGGGGGGTAGCACAGATACGCAGTATTTT
CDR3 protein: CASSQASLRGGSTDTQYF

V gene: TRBV5-4
J gene: TRBJ2-5
clone size: -
D gene: -
CDR3 DNA: TGTGCCAGCAGCCGGAGGGGGGCAACCAGCCAAGAGACCCAGTACTTC
CDR3 protein: CASSRRGATSQETQYF

V gene: TRBV2
J gene: TRBJ2-1
clone size: -
D gene: -
CDR3 DNA: TGTGCCAGCGGAGGGACCGCCCTTCTCAATGAGCAGTTCTTC
CDR3 protein: CASGGTALLNEQFF

V gene: TRBV2
J gene: TRBJ1-5
clone size: -
D gene: -
CDR3 DNA: TGTGCCAGCAGGTTGGCAGACCCCAATCAGCCCCAGCATTTT
CDR3 protein: CASRLADPNQPQHF

V gene: TRBV18
J gene: TRBJ1-4
clone size: -
D gene: -
CDR3 DNA: TGTGCCAGCTCACCGCGTTTCGGGCTAGTCGGGACTAATGAAAAACTGTTTTTT
CDR3 protein: CASSPRFGLVGTNEKLFF

V gene: TRBV7-2
J gene: TRBJ1-5
clone size: -
D gene: -
CDR3 DNA: TGTGCCAGCACCTATCCCTGGGGTTTGGAGCCCCAGCATTTT
CDR3 protein: CASTYPWGLEPQHF

V gene: TRBV19
J gene: TRBJ2-7
clone size: few
D gene: -
CDR3 DNA: TGTGCCAGTAGTAGCCAGGCGAGATACGAGCAGTACTTC
CDR3 protein: CASSSQARYEQYF

V gene: TRBV4-2
J gene: TRBJ1-6
clone size: -
D gene: -
CDR3 DNA: TGTGCCAGCAGCCAAGAAAAAGGGTCCTATAATTCACCCCTCCACTTT
CDR3 protein: CASSQEKGSYNSPLHF

V gene: TRBV7-8
J gene: TRBJ2-7
clone size: -
D gene: -
CDR3 DNA: TGTGCCAGCAGCTCCCCCCGGGACACCTACGAGCAGTACTTC
CDR3 protein: CASSSPRDTYEQYF

V gene: TRBV6-6
J gene: TRBJ1-2
clone size: few
D gene: -
CDR3 DNA: TGTGCCAGCCTGGGGAATGGCTACACCTTC
CDR3 protein: CASLGNGYTF

V gene: TRBV2
J gene: TRBJ2-1
clone size: -
D gene: -
CDR3 DNA: TGTGCCAGCAGTGAGGAGAGCTACAATGAGCAGTTCTTC
CDR3 protein: CASSEESYNEQFF

V gene: TRBV19
J gene: TRBJ2-7
clone size: -
D gene: -
CDR3 DNA: TGTGCCAGTAGTATAGGCAACAGGGCCCCCCACTACGAGCAGTACTTC
CDR3 protein: CASSIGNRAPHYEQYF

V gene: TRBV4-3
J gene: TRBJ2-2
clone size: -
D gene: -
CDR3 DNA: TGCGCCAGCAGCCAAGAGACACAGGGGGAGCTGTTTTTT
CDR3 protein: CASSQETQGELFF

V gene: TRBV4-1
J gene: TRBJ2-1
clone size: -
D gene: -
CDR3 DNA: TGCGCCAGCAGCCAAGATGACCTAGTCTCCTACAATGAGCAGTTCTTC
CDR3 protein: CASSQDDLVSYNEQFF

V gene: TRBV19
J gene: TRBJ1-2
clone size: -
D gene: TRBD1
CDR3 DNA: TGTGCCAGTAGTATAGACAGGACAGGGGGTCGGTATGGCTACACCTTC
CDR3 protein: CASSIDRTGGRYGYTF

V gene: TRBV4-2
J gene: TRBJ2-3
clone size: -
D gene: -
CDR3 DNA: TGTGCCAGCAGCCAACCTGGGGGGATGGATACGCAGTATTTT
CDR3 protein: CASSQPGGMDTQYF

V gene: TRBV7-8
J gene: TRBJ1-3
clone size: once
D gene: -
CDR3 DNA: TGTGCCAGCAGCGCAAGACCAGACTCTGGAAACACCATATATTTT
CDR3 protein: CASSARPDSGNTIYF

V gene: TRBV9
J gene: TRBJ2-1
clone size: -
D gene: TRBD2
CDR3 DNA: TGTGCCAGCAGCGTTAGCGGGGGCCTCTCCTACAATGAGCAGTTCTTC
CDR3 protein: CASSVSGGLSYNEQFF

V gene: TRBV13
J gene: TRBJ2-7
clone size: -
D gene: TRBD2
CDR3 DNA: TGTGCCAGCAGCTTAGGGGGCGGACTAGTCGGCTACGAGCAGTACTTC
CDR3 protein: CASSLGGGLVGYEQYF

V gene: TRBV9
J gene: TRBJ1-4
clone size: -
D gene: -
CDR3 DNA: TGTGCCAGCAGCGTAGGGCTTAATGAAAAACTGTTTTTT
CDR3 protein: CASSVGLNEKLFF

V gene: TRBV7-9
J gene: TRBJ1-2
clone size: -
D gene: -
CDR3 DNA: TGTGCCAGCACCCCCGTGGGTTCGGATGGCTACACCTTC
CDR3 protein: CASTPVGSDGYTF

V gene: TRBV3-1/TRBV3-2
J gene: TRBJ2-7
clone size: -
D gene: -
CDR3 DNA: TGTGCCAGCAGCCAAGGTGAATCAGGGTTCGAGCAGTACTTC
CDR3 protein: CASSQGESGFEQYF

V gene: TRBV5-1
J gene: TRBJ2-7
clone size: -
D gene: -
CDR3 DNA: TGCGCCAGCAGCCGGGGCCACTACGAGCAGTACTTC
CDR3 protein: CASSRGHYEQYF

V gene: TRBV6-4
J gene: TRBJ2-1
clone size: -
D gene: -
CDR3 DNA: TGTGCCAGCAGTGAACCGGGATTATACAATGAGCAGTTCTTC
CDR3 protein: CASSEPGLYNEQFF

V gene: TRBV19
J gene: TRBJ1-4
clone size: -
D gene: -
CDR3 DNA: TGTGCCAGTAGTATGACTCAGGGGGAAAAACTGTTTTTT
CDR3 protein: CASSMTQGEKLFF

V gene: TRBV24-1
J gene: TRBJ1-5
clone size: once
D gene: -
CDR3 DNA: TGTGCCACCAGTGATTTGCCGTCGCAGGCGGGGGGCGATCAGCCCCAGCATTTT
CDR3 protein: CATSDLPSQAGGDQPQHF